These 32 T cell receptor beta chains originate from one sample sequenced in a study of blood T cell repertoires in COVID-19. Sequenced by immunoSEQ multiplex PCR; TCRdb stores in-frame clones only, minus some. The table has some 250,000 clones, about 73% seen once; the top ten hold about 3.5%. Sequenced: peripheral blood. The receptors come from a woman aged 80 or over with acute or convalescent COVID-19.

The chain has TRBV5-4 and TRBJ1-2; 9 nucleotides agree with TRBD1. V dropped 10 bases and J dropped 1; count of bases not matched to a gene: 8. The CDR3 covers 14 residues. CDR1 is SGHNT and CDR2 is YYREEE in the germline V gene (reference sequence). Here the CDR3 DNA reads TGTGCCTTCAGGGACAGGGCTCTTAACTATGGCTACACCTTC. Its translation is CAFRDRALNYGYTF.

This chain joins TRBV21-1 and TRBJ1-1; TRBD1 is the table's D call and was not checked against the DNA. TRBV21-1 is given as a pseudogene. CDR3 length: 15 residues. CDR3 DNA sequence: TGTGCCAGCAGGGACAGGGCGAAGGGGAACACTGAAGCTTTCTTT. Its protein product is CASRDRAKGNTEAFF.

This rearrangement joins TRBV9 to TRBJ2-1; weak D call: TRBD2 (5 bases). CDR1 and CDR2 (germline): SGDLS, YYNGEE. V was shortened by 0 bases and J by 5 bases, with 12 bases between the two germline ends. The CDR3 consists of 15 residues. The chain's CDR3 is CASSVEGQRHNEQFF. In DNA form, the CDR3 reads TGTGCCAGCAGCGTAGAGGGTCAGCGGCACAATGAGCAGTTCTTC.

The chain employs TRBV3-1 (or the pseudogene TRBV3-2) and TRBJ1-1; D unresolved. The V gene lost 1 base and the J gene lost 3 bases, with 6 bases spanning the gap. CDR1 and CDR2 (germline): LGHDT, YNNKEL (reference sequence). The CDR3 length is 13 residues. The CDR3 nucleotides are TGTGCCAGCAGCCAAGGCGAGTACACTGAAGCTTTCTTT. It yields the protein CASSQGEYTEAFF.

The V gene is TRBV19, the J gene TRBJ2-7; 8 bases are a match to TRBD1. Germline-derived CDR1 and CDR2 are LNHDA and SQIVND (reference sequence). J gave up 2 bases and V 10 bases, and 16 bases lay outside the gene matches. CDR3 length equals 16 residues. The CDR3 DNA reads TGTGCCACCCCTCCCGGGGCCAGGGGGCCGACCTACGAGCAGTACTTC. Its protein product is CATPPGARGPTYEQYF.

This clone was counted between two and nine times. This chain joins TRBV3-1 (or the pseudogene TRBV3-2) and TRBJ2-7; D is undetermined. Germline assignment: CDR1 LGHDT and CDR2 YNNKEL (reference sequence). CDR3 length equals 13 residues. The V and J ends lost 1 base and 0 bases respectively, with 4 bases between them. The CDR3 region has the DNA TGTGCCAGCAGCCAAGTTAGCTCCTACGAGCAGTACTTC. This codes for CASSQVSSYEQYF.

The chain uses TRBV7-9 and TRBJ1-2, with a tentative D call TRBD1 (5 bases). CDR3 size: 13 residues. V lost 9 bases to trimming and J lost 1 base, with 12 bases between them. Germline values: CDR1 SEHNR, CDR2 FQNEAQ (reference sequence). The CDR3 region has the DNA TGTGCCAGTGACTTTCAGGGTAACTATGGCTACACCTTC. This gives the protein CASDFQGNYGYTF.

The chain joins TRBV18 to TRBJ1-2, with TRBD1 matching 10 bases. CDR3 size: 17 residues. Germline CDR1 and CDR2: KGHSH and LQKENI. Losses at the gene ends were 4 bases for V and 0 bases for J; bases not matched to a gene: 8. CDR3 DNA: TGTGCCAGCTCACTCCTGACCGGGACAGGGGCTAACTATGGCTACACCTTC. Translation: CASSLLTGTGANYGYTF.

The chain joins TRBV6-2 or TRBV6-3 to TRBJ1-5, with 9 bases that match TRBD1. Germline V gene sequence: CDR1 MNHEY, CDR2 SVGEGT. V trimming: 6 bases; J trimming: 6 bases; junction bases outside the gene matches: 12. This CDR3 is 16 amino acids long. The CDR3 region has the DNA TGTGCCAGCAGCCAGAAACTGACAGGGGGAGGTCAGCCCCAGCATTTT. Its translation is CASSQKLTGGGQPQHF.

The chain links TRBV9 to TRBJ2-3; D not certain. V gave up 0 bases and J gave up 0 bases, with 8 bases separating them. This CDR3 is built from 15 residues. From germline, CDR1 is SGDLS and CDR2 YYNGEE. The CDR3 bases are TGTGCCAGCAGCGTAGACGGTGCTAGCACAGATACGCAGTATTTT. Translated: CASSVDGASTDTQYF.

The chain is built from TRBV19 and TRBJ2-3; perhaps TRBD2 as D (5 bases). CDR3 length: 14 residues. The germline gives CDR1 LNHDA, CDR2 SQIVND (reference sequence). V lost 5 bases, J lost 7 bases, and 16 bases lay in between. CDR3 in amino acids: CASSGWRSGNTQYF. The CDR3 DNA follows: TGTGCCAGTAGTGGGTGGCGGTCCGGGAATACGCAGTATTTT.

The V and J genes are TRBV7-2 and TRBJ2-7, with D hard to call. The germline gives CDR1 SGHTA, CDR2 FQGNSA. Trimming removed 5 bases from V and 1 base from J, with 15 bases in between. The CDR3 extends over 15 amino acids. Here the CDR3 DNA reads TGTGCCAGCAGCCCTCAGGTCCTTGGTTCCTACGAGCAGTACTTC. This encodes CASSPQVLGSYEQYF.

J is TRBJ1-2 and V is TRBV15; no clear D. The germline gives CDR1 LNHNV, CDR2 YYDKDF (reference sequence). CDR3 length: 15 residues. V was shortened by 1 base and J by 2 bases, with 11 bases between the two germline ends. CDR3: CATSRALDGNYGYTF. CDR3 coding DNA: TGTGCCACCAGCAGAGCCCTCGACGGGAACTATGGCTACACCTTC.

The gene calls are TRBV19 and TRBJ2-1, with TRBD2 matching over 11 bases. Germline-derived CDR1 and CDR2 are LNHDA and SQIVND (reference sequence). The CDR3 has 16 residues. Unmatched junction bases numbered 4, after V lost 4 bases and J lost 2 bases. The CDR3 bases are TGTGCCAGTAGTAGGGGGACTAGCGGTGCCTACAATGAGCAGTTCTTC. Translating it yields CASSRGTSGAYNEQFF.

CDR3 nucleotide sequence: TGTGCCATCAGCCGAGCAGGGGGTGGGAACACTGAAGCTTTCTTT. As protein: CAISRAGGGNTEAFF. This sequence joins TRBV10-3 and TRBJ1-1; 7 bases align to TRBD1. Germline CDR1 and CDR2: ENHRY and SYGVKD. V gave up 6 bases and J gave up 1 base; unmatched junction bases: 8. The CDR3 is 15 residues long.

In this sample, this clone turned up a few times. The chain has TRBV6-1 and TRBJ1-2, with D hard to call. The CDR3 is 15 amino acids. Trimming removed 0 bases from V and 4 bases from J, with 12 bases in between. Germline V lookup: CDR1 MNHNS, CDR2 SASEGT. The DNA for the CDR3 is TGTGCCAGCAGTGAAGCCCTGTGGCAGGCCTATGGCTACACCTTC. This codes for CASSEALWQAYGYTF.

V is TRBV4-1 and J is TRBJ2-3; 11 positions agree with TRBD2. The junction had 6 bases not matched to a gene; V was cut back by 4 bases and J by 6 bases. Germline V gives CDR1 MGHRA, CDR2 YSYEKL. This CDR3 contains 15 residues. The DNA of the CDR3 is TGCGCCAGCAGCCTAGCGGGGGGGCCCCGGGATACGCAGTATTTT. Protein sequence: CASSLAGGPRDTQYF.

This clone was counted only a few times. CDR3 bases: TGTGCCAGCAAGGACAGGGGGCTCGAGCAGTACTTC. Amino acid sequence: CASKDRGLEQYF. The rearrangement links TRBV2 to TRBJ2-7; TRBD1 matches 11 bases. The CDR3 is 12 amino acids. CDR1 and CDR2 (germline): SNHLY, FYNNEI. The trim removed 7 bases at V and 6 bases at J, leaving 2 bases unmatched.

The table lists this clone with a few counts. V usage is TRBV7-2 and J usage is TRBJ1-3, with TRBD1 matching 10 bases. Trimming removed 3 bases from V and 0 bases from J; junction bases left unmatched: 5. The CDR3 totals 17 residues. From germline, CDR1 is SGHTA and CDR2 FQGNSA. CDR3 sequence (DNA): TGTGCCAGCAGCTTCCCCCGACAGGGGGCCTCTGGAAACACCATATATTTT. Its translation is CASSFPRQGASGNTIYF.

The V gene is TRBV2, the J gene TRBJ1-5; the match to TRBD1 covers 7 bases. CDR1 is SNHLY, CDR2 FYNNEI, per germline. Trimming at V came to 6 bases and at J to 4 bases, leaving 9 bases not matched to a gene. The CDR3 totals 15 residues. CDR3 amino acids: CASRFDRERNQPQHF. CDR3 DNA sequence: TGTGCCAGCAGATTTGACAGGGAACGTAATCAGCCCCAGCATTTT.

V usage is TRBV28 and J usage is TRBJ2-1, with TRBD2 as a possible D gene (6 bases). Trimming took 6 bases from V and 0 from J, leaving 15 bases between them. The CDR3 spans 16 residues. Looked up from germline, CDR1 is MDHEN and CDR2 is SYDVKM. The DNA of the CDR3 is TGTGCCAGCAGGGTGGGCCTAGCGAGCTCCTACAATGAGCAGTTCTTC. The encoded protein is CASRVGLASSYNEQFF. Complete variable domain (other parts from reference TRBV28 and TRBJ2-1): DVKVTQSSRYLVKRTGEKVFLECVQDMDHENMFWYRQDPGLGLRLIYFSYDVKMKEKGDIPEGYSVSREKKERFSLILESASTNQTSMYLCASRVGLASSYNEQFFGPGTRLTVL.

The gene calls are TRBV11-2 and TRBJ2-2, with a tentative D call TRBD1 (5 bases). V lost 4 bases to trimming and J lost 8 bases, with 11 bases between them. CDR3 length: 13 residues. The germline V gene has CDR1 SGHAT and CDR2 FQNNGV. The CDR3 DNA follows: TGTGCCAGCAGCTCCCAGGGAAAAGGGGAGCTGTTTTTT. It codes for CASSSQGKGELFF.

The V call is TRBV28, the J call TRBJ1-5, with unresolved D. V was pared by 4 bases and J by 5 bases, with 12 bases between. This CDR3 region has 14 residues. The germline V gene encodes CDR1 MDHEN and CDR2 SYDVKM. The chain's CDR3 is CASSSPRGDQPQHF. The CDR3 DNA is TGTGCCAGCAGTTCCCCACGAGGCGATCAGCCCCAGCATTTT.

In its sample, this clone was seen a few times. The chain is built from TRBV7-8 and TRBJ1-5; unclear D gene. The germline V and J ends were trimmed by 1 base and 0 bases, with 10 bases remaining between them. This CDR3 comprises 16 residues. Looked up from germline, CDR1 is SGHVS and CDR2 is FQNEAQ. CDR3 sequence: CASSLGYTSSNQPQHF. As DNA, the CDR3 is TGTGCCAGCAGCTTAGGGTACACCTCTAGCAATCAGCCCCAGCATTTT.

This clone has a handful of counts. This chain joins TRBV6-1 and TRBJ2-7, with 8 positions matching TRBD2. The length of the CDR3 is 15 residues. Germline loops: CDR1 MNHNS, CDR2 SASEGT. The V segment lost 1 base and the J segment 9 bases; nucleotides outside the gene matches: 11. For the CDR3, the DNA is TGTGCCAGCAGTGAAGGTTCGGGTAGCGGGATCTCGCAGTACTTC. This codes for CASSEGSGSGISQYF.

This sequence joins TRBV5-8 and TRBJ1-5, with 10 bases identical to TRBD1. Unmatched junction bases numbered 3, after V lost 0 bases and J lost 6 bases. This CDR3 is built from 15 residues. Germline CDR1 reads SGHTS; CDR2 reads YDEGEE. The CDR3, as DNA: TGTGCCAGCAGCTTGGGACAGGGGGCCGGTCAGCCCCAGCATTTT. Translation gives CASSLGQGAGQPQHF.

The chain's CDR3 is CASNPGQGGYGYTF. Written as DNA, the CDR3 is TGTGCCAGTAATCCTGGACAGGGGGGCTATGGCTACACCTTC. This rearrangement joins TRBV19 to TRBJ1-2; 10 nucleotides match TRBD1. The CDR3 is made up of 14 amino acids. J was trimmed by 4 bases and V by 7 bases; bases with no gene match: 6. Germline V gene sequence: CDR1 LNHDA, CDR2 SQIVND (reference sequence).

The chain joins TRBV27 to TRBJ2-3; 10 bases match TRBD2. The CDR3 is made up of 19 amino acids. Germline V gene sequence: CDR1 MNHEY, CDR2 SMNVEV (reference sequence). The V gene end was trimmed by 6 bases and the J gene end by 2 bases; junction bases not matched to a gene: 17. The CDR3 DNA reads TGTGCCAGCAGCCGAAAGCCTCCGTTCCTAGCGGGGGACACAGATACGCAGTATTTT. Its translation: CASSRKPPFLAGDTDTQYF.

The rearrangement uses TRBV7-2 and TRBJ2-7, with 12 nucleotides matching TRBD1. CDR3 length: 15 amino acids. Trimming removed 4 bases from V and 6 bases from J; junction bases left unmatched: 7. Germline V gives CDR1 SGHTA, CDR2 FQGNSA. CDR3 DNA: TGTGCCAGCAGCTCGCAAGGGACAGGGGGCTTCGAGCAGTACTTC. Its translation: CASSSQGTGGFEQYF.

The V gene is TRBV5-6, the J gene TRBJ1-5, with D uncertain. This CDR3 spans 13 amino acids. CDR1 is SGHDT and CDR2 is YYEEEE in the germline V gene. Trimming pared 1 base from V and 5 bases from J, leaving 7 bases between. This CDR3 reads CASSLWPHQPQHF. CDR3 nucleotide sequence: TGTGCCAGCAGCTTGTGGCCTCATCAGCCCCAGCATTTT.

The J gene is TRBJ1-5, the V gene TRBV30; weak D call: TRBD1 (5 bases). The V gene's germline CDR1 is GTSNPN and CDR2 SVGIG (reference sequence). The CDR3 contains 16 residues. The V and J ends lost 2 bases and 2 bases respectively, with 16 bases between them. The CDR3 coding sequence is TGTGCCTGGAGTATGGCGGGACTAGGGGGCAATCAGCCCCAGCATTTT. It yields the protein CAWSMAGLGGNQPQHF. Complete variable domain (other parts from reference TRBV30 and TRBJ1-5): SQTIHQWPATLVQPVGSPLSLECTVEGTSNPNLYWYRQAAGRGLQLLFYSVGIGQISSEVPQNLSASRPQDRQFILSSKKLLLSDSGFYLCAWSMAGLGGNQPQHFGDGTRLSIL.

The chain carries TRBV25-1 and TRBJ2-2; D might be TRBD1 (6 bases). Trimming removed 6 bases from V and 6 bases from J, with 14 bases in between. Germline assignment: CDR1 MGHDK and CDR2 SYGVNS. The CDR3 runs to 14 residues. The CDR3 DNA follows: TGTGCCAGCAGCAAAGATACAGGGCCCGGGGAGCTGTTTTTT. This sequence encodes CASSKDTGPGELFF.